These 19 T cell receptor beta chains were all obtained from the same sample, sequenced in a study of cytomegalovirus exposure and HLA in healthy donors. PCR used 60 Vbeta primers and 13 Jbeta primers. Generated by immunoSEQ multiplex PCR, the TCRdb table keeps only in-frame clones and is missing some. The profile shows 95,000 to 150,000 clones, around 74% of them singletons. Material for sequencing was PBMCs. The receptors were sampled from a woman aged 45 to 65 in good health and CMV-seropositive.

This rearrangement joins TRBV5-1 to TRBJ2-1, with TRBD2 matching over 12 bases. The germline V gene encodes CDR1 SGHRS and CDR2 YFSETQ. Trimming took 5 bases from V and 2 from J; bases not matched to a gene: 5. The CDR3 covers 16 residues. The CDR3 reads CASRASGGGTYNEQFF. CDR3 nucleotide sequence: TGCGCCAGCAGGGCTAGCGGGGGGGGAACCTACAATGAGCAGTTCTTC.

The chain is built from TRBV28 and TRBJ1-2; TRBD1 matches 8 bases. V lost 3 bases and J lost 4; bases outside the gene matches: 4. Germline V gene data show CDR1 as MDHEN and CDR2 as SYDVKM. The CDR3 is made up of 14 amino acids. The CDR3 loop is CASSLDRDGYGYTF. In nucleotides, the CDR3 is TGTGCCAGCAGTTTGGACAGGGACGGCTATGGCTACACCTTC.

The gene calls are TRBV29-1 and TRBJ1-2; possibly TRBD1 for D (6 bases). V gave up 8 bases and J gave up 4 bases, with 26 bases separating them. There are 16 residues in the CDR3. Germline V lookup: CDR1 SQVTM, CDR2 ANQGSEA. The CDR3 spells CSSRTGPRGGIYGYTF. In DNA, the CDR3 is TGCAGCTCACGTACAGGACCCAGGGGCGGTATCTATGGCTACACCTTC.

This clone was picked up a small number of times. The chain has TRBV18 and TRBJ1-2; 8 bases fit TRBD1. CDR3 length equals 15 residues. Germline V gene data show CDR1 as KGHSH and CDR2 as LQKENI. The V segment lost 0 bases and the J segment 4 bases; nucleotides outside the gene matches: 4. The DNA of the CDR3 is TGTGCCAGCTCACCACCGATCGGGACAGGCTATGGCTACACCTTC. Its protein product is CASSPPIGTGYGYTF.

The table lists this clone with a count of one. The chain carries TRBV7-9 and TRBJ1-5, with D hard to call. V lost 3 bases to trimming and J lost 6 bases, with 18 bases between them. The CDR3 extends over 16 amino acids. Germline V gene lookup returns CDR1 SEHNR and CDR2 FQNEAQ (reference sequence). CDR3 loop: CASSFEDTLGSQPQHF. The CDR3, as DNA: TGTGCCAGCAGCTTTGAAGACACATTGGGGAGTCAGCCCCAGCATTTT.

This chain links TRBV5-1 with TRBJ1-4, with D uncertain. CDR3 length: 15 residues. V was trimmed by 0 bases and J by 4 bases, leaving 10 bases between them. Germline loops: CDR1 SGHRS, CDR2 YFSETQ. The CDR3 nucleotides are TGCGCCAGCAGCTTGGCGGGGTATGGTAATGAAAAACTGTTTTTT. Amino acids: CASSLAGYGNEKLFF.

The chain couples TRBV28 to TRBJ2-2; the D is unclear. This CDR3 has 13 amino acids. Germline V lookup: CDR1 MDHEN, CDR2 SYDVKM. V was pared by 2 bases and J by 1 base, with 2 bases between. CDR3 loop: CASSLLNTGELFF. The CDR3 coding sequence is TGTGCCAGCAGTTTACTGAACACCGGGGAGCTGTTTTTT.

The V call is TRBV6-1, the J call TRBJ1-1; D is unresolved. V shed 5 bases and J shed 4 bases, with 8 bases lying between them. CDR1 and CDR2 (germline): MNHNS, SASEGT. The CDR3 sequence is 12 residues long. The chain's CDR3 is CASSFRGTEAFF. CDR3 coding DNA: TGTGCCAGCAGTTTCCGGGGCACTGAAGCTTTCTTT.

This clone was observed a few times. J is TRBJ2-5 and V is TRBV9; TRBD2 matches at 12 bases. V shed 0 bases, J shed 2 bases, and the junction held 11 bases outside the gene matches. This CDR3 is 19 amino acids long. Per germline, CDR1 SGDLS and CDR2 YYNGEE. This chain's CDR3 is CASSVGPSTGTSGQETQYF. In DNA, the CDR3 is TGTGCCAGCAGCGTAGGGCCGAGCACCGGGACTAGCGGGCAAGAGACCCAGTACTTC.

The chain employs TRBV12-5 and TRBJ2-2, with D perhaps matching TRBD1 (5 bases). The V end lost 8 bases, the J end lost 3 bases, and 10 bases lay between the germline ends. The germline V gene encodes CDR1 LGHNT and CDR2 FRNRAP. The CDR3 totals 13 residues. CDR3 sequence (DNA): TGTGCTAGTTCAGGGTGGGACACCGGGGAGCTGTTTTTT. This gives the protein CASSGWDTGELFF.

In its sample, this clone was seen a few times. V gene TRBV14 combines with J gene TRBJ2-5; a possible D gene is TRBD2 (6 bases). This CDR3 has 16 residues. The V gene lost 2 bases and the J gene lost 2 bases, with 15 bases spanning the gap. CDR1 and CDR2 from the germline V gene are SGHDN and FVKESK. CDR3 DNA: TGTGCCAGCAGCCAAAGGCGGGGACGGGATCAAGAGACCCAGTACTTC. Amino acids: CASSQRRGRDQETQYF.

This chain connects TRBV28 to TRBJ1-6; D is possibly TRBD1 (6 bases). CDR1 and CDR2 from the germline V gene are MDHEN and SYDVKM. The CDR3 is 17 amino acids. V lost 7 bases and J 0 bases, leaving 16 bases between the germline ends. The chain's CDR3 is CASKALTGSSYNSPLHF. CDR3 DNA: TGTGCCAGCAAGGCTCTGACAGGTAGCTCCTATAATTCACCCCTCCACTTT.

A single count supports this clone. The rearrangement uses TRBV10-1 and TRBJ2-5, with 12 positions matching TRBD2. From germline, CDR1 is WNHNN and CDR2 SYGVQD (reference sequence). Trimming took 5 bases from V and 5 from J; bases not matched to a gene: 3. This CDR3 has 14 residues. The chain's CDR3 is CASSSGTSGETQYF. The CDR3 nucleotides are TGCGCCAGCAGTTCCGGGACTAGCGGGGAGACCCAGTACTTC.

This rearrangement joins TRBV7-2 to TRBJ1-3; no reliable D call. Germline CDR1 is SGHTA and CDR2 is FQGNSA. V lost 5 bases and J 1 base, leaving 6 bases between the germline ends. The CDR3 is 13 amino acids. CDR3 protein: CASSTQSGNTIYF. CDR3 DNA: TGTGCCAGCAGCACCCAGTCTGGAAACACCATATATTTT.

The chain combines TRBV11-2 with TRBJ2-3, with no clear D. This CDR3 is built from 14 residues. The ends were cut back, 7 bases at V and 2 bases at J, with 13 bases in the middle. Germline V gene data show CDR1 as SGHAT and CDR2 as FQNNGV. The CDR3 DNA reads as TGTGCCAGCACCCTAGGCTATGTCACAGATACGCAGTATTTT. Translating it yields CASTLGYVTDTQYF.

The CDR3 loop reads CASRKRASGSYEQYF. CDR3 sequence (DNA): TGTGCCAGCAGAAAAAGAGCTAGCGGATCCTACGAGCAGTACTTC. This chain links TRBV6-5 with TRBJ2-7; 7 bases agree with TRBD2. This CDR3 comprises 15 residues. The ends lost 6 bases at V and 1 base at J; junction bases unmatched: 9. In germline, CDR1 is MNHEY, CDR2 SVGAGI.

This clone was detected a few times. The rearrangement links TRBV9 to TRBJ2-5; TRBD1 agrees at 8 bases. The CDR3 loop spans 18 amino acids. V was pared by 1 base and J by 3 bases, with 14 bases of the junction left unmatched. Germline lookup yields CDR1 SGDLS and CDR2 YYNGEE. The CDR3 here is CASSVRDPGQGKKETQYF. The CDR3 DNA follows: TGTGCCAGCAGCGTACGAGATCCAGGACAGGGTAAAAAAGAGACCCAGTACTTC.

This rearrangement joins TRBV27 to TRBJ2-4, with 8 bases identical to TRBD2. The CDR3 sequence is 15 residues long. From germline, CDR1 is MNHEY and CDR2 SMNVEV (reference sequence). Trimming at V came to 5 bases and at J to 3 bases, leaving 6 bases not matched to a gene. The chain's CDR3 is CASSPSRGGKNIQYF. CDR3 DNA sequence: TGTGCCAGCAGTCCCTCTCGGGGGGGCAAAAACATTCAGTACTTC.

CDR3 DNA sequence: TGTGCCAGCAGCTTGGCCGGGACAGGAGCCTACGAGCAGTACTTC. It is translated as CASSLAGTGAYEQYF. The chain combines TRBV5-4 with TRBJ2-7; TRBD1 matches 8 bases. The germline V gene has CDR1 SGHNT and CDR2 YYREEE (reference sequence). The CDR3 has 15 residues. V was pared by 0 bases and J by 2 bases, with 4 bases of the junction left unmatched.